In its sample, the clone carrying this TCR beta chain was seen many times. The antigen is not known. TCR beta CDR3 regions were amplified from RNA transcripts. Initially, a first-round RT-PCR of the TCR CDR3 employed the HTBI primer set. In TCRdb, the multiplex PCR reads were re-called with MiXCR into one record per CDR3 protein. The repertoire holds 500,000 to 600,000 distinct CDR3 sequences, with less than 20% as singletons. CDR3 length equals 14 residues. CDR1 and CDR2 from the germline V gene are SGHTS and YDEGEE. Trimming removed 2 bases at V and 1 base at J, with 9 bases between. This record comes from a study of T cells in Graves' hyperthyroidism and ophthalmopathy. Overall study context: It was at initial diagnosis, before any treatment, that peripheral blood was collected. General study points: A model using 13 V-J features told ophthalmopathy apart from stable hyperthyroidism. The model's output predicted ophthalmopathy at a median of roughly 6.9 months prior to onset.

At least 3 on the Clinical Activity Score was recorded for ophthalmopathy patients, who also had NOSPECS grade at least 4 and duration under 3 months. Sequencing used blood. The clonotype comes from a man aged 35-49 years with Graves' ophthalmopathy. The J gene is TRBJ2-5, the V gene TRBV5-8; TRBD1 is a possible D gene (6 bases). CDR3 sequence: CASSLTGSQETQYF. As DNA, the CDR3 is TGTGCCAGCAGCTTAACAGGGTCCCAAGAGACCCAGTACTTC.